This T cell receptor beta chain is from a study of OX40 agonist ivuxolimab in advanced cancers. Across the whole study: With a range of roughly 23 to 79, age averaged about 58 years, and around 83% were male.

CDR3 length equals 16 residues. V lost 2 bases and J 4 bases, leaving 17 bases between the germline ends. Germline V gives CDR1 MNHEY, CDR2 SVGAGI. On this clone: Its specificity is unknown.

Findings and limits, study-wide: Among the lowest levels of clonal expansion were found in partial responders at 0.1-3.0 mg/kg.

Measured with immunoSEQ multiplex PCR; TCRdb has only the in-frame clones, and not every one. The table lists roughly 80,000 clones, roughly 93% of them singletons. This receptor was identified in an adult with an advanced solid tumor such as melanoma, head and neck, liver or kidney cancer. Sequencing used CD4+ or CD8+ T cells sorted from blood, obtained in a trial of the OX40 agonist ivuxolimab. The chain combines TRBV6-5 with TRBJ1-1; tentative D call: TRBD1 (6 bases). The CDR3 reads CASSYGSLGGPTEAFF. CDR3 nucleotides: TGTGCCAGCAGTTACGGATCCCTGGGGGGGCCCACTGAAGCTTTCTTT.